This record covers a single T cell receptor beta chain. Original analysis: Amplification with reference gene primers provided the estimates of nucleated cell counts. Repertoires were generated with immunoSEQ multiplex PCR, while TCRdb's copy carries only in-frame clones and drops some. For V, J and clone size, that table is used; D and trimming come from the DNA. The sample yields approximately 73,000 clones, 89% seen once. This specimen comes from a study of blood T cell repertoires in COVID-19. Study background: Spain, Italy and the United States supplied samples that represented acute and convalescent COVID-19. The cDNA or gDNA used as material had been derived from T cells, B-cell-depleted T cells, or PBMCs.

V dropped 6 bases and J dropped 4; count of bases not matched to a gene: 9. Germline V CDR1 and CDR2: KGHSH, LQKENI. This CDR3 spans 15 amino acids. This TCR came from a man of 80 years or more with acute or convalescent COVID-19. The chain uses TRBV18 and TRBJ2-5; TRBD1 agrees at 9 bases. Sequencing was performed on peripheral blood. For the CDR3, the DNA is TGTGCCAGCTCCCCGGACAGGGGTTTAAGAGAGACCCAGTACTTC. Residues: CASSPDRGLRETQYF.